Listed below are T cell receptor beta chains from one sample, sequenced in a study of T cells after posttransplantation cyclophosphamide. This table comes from immunoSEQ multiplex PCR, and its TCRdb copy is limited to in-frame clones, with some not included. Here the sample spans approximately 15,000 clones, 80% to 90% being singletons. The sequencing used PBMCs, collected 430 to 450 days after allogeneic stem cell transplant with calcineurin inhibitor and methotrexate. These receptors originate from a male patient between 25 and 39 years old who received an allogeneic stem cell transplant from an unrelated donor, was CMV-positive, and had acute and chronic GVHD. These T cells may partly come from the graft donor. CDR3s include the opening cysteine and the closing phenylalanine or tryptophan. D genes are given only for firm matches. Not all rows give a size; the values are once, few, many and, for expanded clones, a class.

DNA: TGTGCCAGCAGCCAAGTCGCGGGGGCTAGCACAGATACGCAGTATTTT
CDR3: CASSQVAGASTDTQYF
D: .
J: TRBJ2-3
size: .
V: TRBV4-2

DNA: TGCGCCAGCAGCCATCTAGCGGGGGGGAGTGTTGAGCAGTACTTC
CDR3: CASSHLAGGSVEQYF
D: TRBD2
J: TRBJ2-7
size: .
V: TRBV4-1

DNA: TGCGCCAGCAGCTTTGGACAGGGCGAGACCTACGAGCAGTACTTC
CDR3: CASSFGQGETYEQYF
D: TRBD1
J: TRBJ2-7
size: medium-sized
V: TRBV4-3

DNA: TGTGCCAGCAGTCTACAGGGGGCATCCGGCTACACCTTC
CDR3: CASSLQGASGYTF
D: TRBD1
J: TRBJ1-2
size: .
V: TRBV28

DNA: TGTGCCAGCAGCAACGACAGGGGCGGTGGTTCCTACGAGCAGTACTTC
CDR3: CASSNDRGGGSYEQYF
D: TRBD1
J: TRBJ2-7
size: .
V: TRBV7-8

DNA: TGTGCCAGCAGCGAGGGAGATTATCAGCCCCAGCATTTT
CDR3: CASSEGDYQPQHF
D: .
J: TRBJ1-5
size: .
V: TRBV4-2

DNA: TGTGCCAGCAGCGTCACTAGCGGACAAGAGACCCAGTACTTC
CDR3: CASSVTSGQETQYF
D: TRBD2
J: TRBJ2-5
size: once
V: TRBV9

DNA: TGTGCCAGCAGCTTACGGGAACCGCTTCACTTGGAAAAACTGTTTTTT
CDR3: CASSLREPLHLEKLFF
D: .
J: TRBJ1-4
size: .
V: TRBV7-8

DNA: TGTGCCAGCAGCCAATCGTCCCCAGGGAACAATTCACCCCTCCACTTT
CDR3: CASSQSSPGNNSPLHF
D: .
J: TRBJ1-6
size: .
V: TRBV16

DNA: TGTGCCAGTAGTATTCGTAGTGAGTACACTGAAGCTTTCTTT
CDR3: CASSIRSEYTEAFF
D: .
J: TRBJ1-1
size: .
V: TRBV19

DNA: TGTGCCAGCAGCCCCGGGGTAGCTGGGGAGACCCAGTACTTC
CDR3: CASSPGVAGETQYF
D: .
J: TRBJ2-5
size: .
V: TRBV7-2

DNA: TGTGCCAGCAGTCAGGCCGGGACAGGGTATCGGGAGCAGTACTTC
CDR3: CASSQAGTGYREQYF
D: TRBD1
J: TRBJ2-7
size: .
V: TRBV14

DNA: TGTGCCAGCAGCTCCAAGACTAGCGGGAGGGCCAGTATGTACGAGCAGTACTTC
CDR3: CASSSKTSGRASMYEQYF
D: TRBD2
J: TRBJ2-7
size: .
V: TRBV11-3

DNA: TGTGCCAGCAGTTACGAGGGCCACTATGGCTACACCTTC
CDR3: CASSYEGHYGYTF
D: .
J: TRBJ1-2
size: .
V: TRBV6-5

DNA: TGCGCCAGCAGTAGCGGGACGCTTCCCTCCTACGAGCAGTACTTC
CDR3: CASSSGTLPSYEQYF
D: TRBD2
J: TRBJ2-7
size: few
V: TRBV5-1

DNA: TGTGCCAGCAGCTCGACAGGGTTAATAGGCACTGAAGCTTTCTTT
CDR3: CASSSTGLIGTEAFF
D: TRBD1
J: TRBJ1-1
size: .
V: TRBV6-5

DNA: TGTGCCAGTAGCGACCCTCTACTAGCGCAACCCTACGAGCAGTACTTC
CDR3: CASSDPLLAQPYEQYF
D: TRBD2
J: TRBJ2-7
size: .
V: TRBV19

DNA: TGTGCCAGCAGCCCTAGCGGGGGATCCTACAATGAGCAGTTCTTC
CDR3: CASSPSGGSYNEQFF
D: TRBD2
J: TRBJ2-1
size: .
V: TRBV7-3

DNA: TGTGCCAGCAGCCACAGGGGGGCTGACTATGGCTACACCTTC
CDR3: CASSHRGADYGYTF
D: TRBD1
J: TRBJ1-2
size: .
V: TRBV7-9

DNA: TGTGCCAGTATCCAGCGGGGGGCGGAAGGTACTGAAGCTTTCTTT
CDR3: CASIQRGAEGTEAFF
D: .
J: TRBJ1-1
size: few
V: TRBV19

DNA: TGTGCCAGCAGTTTATCGTTGGCGGGGGTATACAATGAGCAGTTCTTC
CDR3: CASSLSLAGVYNEQFF
D: TRBD2
J: TRBJ2-1
size: .
V: TRBV27

DNA: TGTGCCAGTAGTATCCCGGGCGGGACAGTCTCCTACAATGAGCAGTTCTTC
CDR3: CASSIPGGTVSYNEQFF
D: .
J: TRBJ2-1
size: .
V: TRBV19

DNA: TGTGCCAGCAGCTTACAGGGTTCAACTAATGAAAAACTGTTTTTT
CDR3: CASSLQGSTNEKLFF
D: .
J: TRBJ1-4
size: .
V: TRBV9

DNA: TGTGCCAGCAGCCACGGGGGGGCCGGGGAGACCCAGTACTTC
CDR3: CASSHGGAGETQYF
D: TRBD2
J: TRBJ2-5
size: .
V: TRBV7-3

DNA: TGTGCCAGCAGCTTGGGACAGATTGCTTCACCCCTCCACTTT
CDR3: CASSLGQIASPLHF
D: .
J: TRBJ1-6
size: .
V: TRBV5-8

DNA: TGTGCCAGCAGCGTTGGACAGGGGAACGAGCAGTACTTC
CDR3: CASSVGQGNEQYF
D: TRBD1
J: TRBJ2-7
size: .
V: TRBV9

DNA: TGTGCCATCAGTGAGTCGGCGACAGGGGTATACGAGCAGTACTTC
CDR3: CAISESATGVYEQYF
D: TRBD1
J: TRBJ2-7
size: few
V: TRBV10-3

DNA: TGTGCCAGCAGCAGTTATAGCAATCAGCCCCAGCATTTT
CDR3: CASSSYSNQPQHF
D: .
J: TRBJ1-5
size: few
V: TRBV6-5

DNA: TGCAGCGTTCATTCAGACACCGCAACTAATGAAAAACTGTTTTTT
CDR3: CSVHSDTATNEKLFF
D: .
J: TRBJ1-4
size: .
V: TRBV29-1

DNA: TGTGCCAGCAGCCCTGGGCCAGGGGGCGATTGGAATCAGCCCCAGCATTTT
CDR3: CASSPGPGGDWNQPQHF
D: TRBD1
J: TRBJ1-5
size: .
V: TRBV2

DNA: TGTGCCAGCAGCGAGGGTCCGGGCCGAAGGATTACGCAGTATTTT
CDR3: CASSEGPGRRITQYF
D: .
J: TRBJ2-3
size: .
V: TRBV7-9

DNA: TGCGCCAGCAGCCAAGATCGAGGGACAGGTGCCTACGAGCAGTACTTC
CDR3: CASSQDRGTGAYEQYF
D: TRBD1
J: TRBJ2-7
size: few
V: TRBV4-3

DNA: TGTGCCAGCAGCTTAGTGAAGCTGGGGGGGGATGAGCAGTTCTTC
CDR3: CASSLVKLGGDEQFF
D: TRBD2
J: TRBJ2-1
size: .
V: TRBV11-2

DNA: TGTGCCAGCAGGGCCAAGGGAGACTCAACTAATGAAAAACTGTTTTTT
CDR3: CASRAKGDSTNEKLFF
D: .
J: TRBJ1-4
size: .
V: TRBV5-6

DNA: TGCGCCAGCAGCCCGGACTTGACCGGGGAGCTGTTTTTT
CDR3: CASSPDLTGELFF
D: .
J: TRBJ2-2
size: .
V: TRBV4-1

DNA: TGCGCCAGCAGCCTTCTTGCAGGGGGCTCCTACGAGCAGTACTTC
CDR3: CASSLLAGGSYEQYF
D: TRBD1
J: TRBJ2-7
size: .
V: TRBV4-3

DNA: TGTGCCAGCAGCTTAGAGGGTCTTCCGGGACAGGGTGACGAGCAGTACTTC
CDR3: CASSLEGLPGQGDEQYF
D: TRBD1
J: TRBJ2-7
size: .
V: TRBV7-2

DNA: TGTGCCAGCAGTTTAAGGCAGGGCTATCTCTCTGGGGCCAACGTCCTGACTTTC
CDR3: CASSLRQGYLSGANVLTF
D: .
J: TRBJ2-6
size: .
V: TRBV28

DNA: TGTGCCAGCAGTTTAGGTAGGGAGGACGAGCAGTACTTC
CDR3: CASSLGREDEQYF
D: .
J: TRBJ2-7
size: .
V: TRBV27

DNA: TGTGCCAGCAGCTTACGGGGAGACACTGAAGCTTTCTTT
CDR3: CASSLRGDTEAFF
D: .
J: TRBJ1-1
size: .
V: TRBV7-3

DNA: TGTGCCAGCAGCCAGCGTGGCGGGGGGTACACAGATACGCAGTATTTT
CDR3: CASSQRGGGYTDTQYF
D: TRBD2
J: TRBJ2-3
size: .
V: TRBV7-9

DNA: TGTGCCAGCAGCTTGCGTGGGCGCGGGGAGCAGTACTTC
CDR3: CASSLRGRGEQYF
D: .
J: TRBJ2-5
size: .
V: TRBV7-6

DNA: TGTGCCAGCTCACCTTTCTATGGGAGCGTCGATGAGCAGTTCTTC
CDR3: CASSPFYGSVDEQFF
D: .
J: TRBJ2-1
size: .
V: TRBV18

DNA: TGTGCCAGCAACAACCCCACCGGGACAGGGGCACACGAGCAGTACTTC
CDR3: CASNNPTGTGAHEQYF
D: TRBD1
J: TRBJ2-7
size: .
V: TRBV6-6

DNA: TGTGCCAGCAGCCTGGAGTTCGGGTCCATGAACACTGAAGCTTTCTTT
CDR3: CASSLEFGSMNTEAFF
D: .
J: TRBJ1-1
size: .
V: TRBV11-2

DNA: TGTGCCAGTAGTCCATCGCGGAGGACAGGGGGGAACGAGCAGTACTTC
CDR3: CASSPSRRTGGNEQYF
D: TRBD1
J: TRBJ2-7
size: .
V: TRBV19

DNA: TGCGCCAGCAGTTCCGGGACAGGGAACACTGAAGCTTTCTTT
CDR3: CASSSGTGNTEAFF
D: TRBD1
J: TRBJ1-1
size: .
V: TRBV5-1

DNA: TGCGCCAGCAGCCCATCCGGGACAGGGGCGGCGACTGAAGCTTTCTTT
CDR3: CASSPSGTGAATEAFF
D: TRBD1
J: TRBJ1-1
size: .
V: TRBV5-1

DNA: TGTGCCAGCAGCGGCTCTGGTGGCGGCAAAAACATTCAGTACTTC
CDR3: CASSGSGGGKNIQYF
D: .
J: TRBJ2-4
size: .
V: TRBV5-4

DNA: TGCGCCAGCAGCCCAGGACTAGCGGGAGGCGCCACAGATACGCAGTATTTT
CDR3: CASSPGLAGGATDTQYF
D: TRBD2
J: TRBJ2-3
size: .
V: TRBV5-1

DNA: TGTGCCAGCAGTTACCGCGACACCAACTACGAGCAGTACTTC
CDR3: CASSYRDTNYEQYF
D: .
J: TRBJ2-7
size: once
V: TRBV6-6

DNA: TGCGCCAGCAGCCAAAGGGGCAGAAGCTCCTACAATGAGCAGTTCTTC
CDR3: CASSQRGRSSYNEQFF
D: .
J: TRBJ2-1
size: .
V: TRBV4-3

DNA: TGTGCCAGCAGCGTAGAGGGCAGGGCGTACACTGAAGCTTTCTTT
CDR3: CASSVEGRAYTEAFF
D: .
J: TRBJ1-1
size: .
V: TRBV9